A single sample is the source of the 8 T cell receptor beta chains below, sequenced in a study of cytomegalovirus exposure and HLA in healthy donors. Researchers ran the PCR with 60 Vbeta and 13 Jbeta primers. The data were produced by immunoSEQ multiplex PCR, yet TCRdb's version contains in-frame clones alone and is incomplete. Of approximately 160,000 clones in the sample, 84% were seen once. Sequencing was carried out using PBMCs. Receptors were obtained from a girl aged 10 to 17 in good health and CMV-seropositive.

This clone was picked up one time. CDR3 region: CSVDSGQIYGYTF. The CDR3 nucleotides are TGCAGCGTTGATTCTGGTCAGATATATGGCTACACCTTC. This chain links TRBV29-1 with TRBJ1-2, with D uncertain. The CDR3 extends over 13 amino acids. Germline CDR1 SQVTM, CDR2 ANQGSEA. V lost 3 bases, J lost 5 bases, and 13 bases lay in between.

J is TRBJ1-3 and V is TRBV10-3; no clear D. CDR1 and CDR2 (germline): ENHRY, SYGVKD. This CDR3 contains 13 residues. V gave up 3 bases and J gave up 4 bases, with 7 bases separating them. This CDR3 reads CAISESGGNTIYF. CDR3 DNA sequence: TGTGCCATCAGTGAATCGGGGGGAAACACCATATATTTT.

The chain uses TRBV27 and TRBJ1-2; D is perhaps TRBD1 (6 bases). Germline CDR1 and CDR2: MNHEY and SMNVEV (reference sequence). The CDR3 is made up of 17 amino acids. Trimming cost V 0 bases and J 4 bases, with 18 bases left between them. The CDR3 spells CASSLSVGASMIYGYTF. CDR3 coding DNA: TGTGCCAGCAGTTTATCGGTGGGGGCCTCTATGATCTATGGCTACACCTTC.

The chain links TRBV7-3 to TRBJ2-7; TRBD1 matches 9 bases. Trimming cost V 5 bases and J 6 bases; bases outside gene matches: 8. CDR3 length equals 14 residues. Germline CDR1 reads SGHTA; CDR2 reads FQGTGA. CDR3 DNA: TGTGCCAGCAGCCCCCGGACAGGGGTGAGCGAGCAGTACTTC. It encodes CASSPRTGVSEQYF. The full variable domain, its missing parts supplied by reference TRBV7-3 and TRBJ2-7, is GAGVSQTPSNKVTEKGKYVELRCDPISGHTALYWYRQSLGQGPEFLIYFQGTGAADDSGLPNDRFFAVRPEGSVSTLKIQRTERGDSAVYLCASSPRTGVSEQYFGPGTRLTVT.

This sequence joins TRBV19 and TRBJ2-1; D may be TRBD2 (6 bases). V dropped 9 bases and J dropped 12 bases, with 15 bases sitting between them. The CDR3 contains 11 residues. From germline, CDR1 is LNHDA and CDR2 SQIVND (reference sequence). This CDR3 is CASRDSLWQFF. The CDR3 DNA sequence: TGTGCCAGCCGGGACTCCCTTTGGCAGTTCTTC.

The CDR3 DNA is TGTGCCAGCAGCCTCGGGGAGACAGGGGATACAGATACGCAGTATTTT. This translates into CASSLGETGDTDTQYF. The V call is TRBV7-9, the J call TRBJ2-3; TRBD1 matches at 8 bases. Germline-derived CDR1 and CDR2 are SEHNR and FQNEAQ (reference sequence). The CDR3 extends over 16 amino acids. V dropped 5 bases and J dropped 3; count of bases not matched to a gene: 10.

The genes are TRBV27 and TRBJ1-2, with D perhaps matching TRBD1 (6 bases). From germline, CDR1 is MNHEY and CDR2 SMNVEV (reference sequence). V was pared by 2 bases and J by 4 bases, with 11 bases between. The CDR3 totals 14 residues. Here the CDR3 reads CASSLAPGAYGYTF. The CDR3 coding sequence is TGTGCCAGCAGTTTAGCCCCAGGGGCCTATGGCTACACCTTC.

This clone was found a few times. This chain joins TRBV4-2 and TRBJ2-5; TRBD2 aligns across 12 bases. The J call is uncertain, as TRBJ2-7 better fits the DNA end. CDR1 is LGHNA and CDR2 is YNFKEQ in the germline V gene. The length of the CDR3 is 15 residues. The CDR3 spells CASSSGLAGYYEQYF. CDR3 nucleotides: TGTGCCAGCAGCTCCGGACTAGCGGGGTACTACGAGCAGTACTTC.